The 14 T cell receptor beta chains listed next were all sequenced from one sample in a study of high-grade serous ovarian cancer treatment subgroups. Tumor tissue was taken before any definitive surgery or chemotherapy was given. Sequenced by immunoSEQ multiplex PCR; TCRdb stores in-frame clones only, minus some. Counted here are 35,000 to 45,000 clones, about four fifths occurring once; the ten biggest clones make up 3.1%. Sequencing was performed on tumor tissue. The receptor source for this set is a human donor with high-grade serous ovarian cancer.

The chain recombines TRBV7-3 with TRBJ2-7; 7 bases fit TRBD1. CDR3 length: 15 amino acids. CDR1 is SGHTA, CDR2 FQGTGA, per germline. Trimming took 8 bases from V and 0 from J; bases not matched to a gene: 10. CDR3 coding DNA: TGTGCCAGCCCTTCGGACAGGCTCCTCTCCTACGAGCAGTACTTC. Translated, it gives CASPSDRLLSYEQYF.

CDR3 protein: CATSRDSGLVNEQFF. In nucleotides, the CDR3 is TGTGCCACCAGCAGAGATTCGGGACTAGTGAATGAGCAGTTCTTC. The chain employs TRBV15 and TRBJ2-1, with TRBD2 matching over 8 bases. The CDR3 spans 15 residues. V shed 0 bases, J shed 7 bases, and the junction held 5 bases outside the gene matches. Germline CDR1 and CDR2: LNHNV and YYDKDF (reference sequence).

This chain joins TRBV4-1 and TRBJ2-7; D call uncertain. In germline, CDR1 is MGHRA, CDR2 YSYEKL. The CDR3 spans 15 residues. Trimming removed 1 base from V and 3 bases from J, with 13 bases in between. The CDR3 sequence is CASSQAPSPLYEQYF. The CDR3 DNA follows: TGCGCCAGCAGCCAAGCCCCGAGCCCCCTCTACGAGCAGTACTTC.

The chain links TRBV5-1 to TRBJ1-4; D unclear. Trimming removed 5 bases at V and 5 bases at J, with 10 bases between. Germline assignment: CDR1 SGHRS and CDR2 YFSETQ. This CDR3 region has 13 residues. Here the CDR3 DNA reads TGCGCCAGCAGTGCGGGAGGAAATGAAAAACTGTTTTTT. Protein product: CASSAGGNEKLFF.

A few counts support this clone. The chain has TRBV27 and TRBJ1-5, with a possible D match to TRBD1 (5 bases). The CDR3 is made up of 16 amino acids. Germline loops: CDR1 MNHEY, CDR2 SMNVEV (reference sequence). V lost 5 bases to trimming and J lost 4 bases, with 18 bases between them. The CDR3 coding sequence is TGTGCCAGCAGTCCCGAAGGGGTGGGCCTTAATCAGCCCCAGCATTTT. The encoded protein is CASSPEGVGLNQPQHF.

V gene TRBV5-6 combines with J gene TRBJ1-4; a possible D gene is TRBD1 (5 bases). The CDR3 length is 14 residues. Germline-derived CDR1 and CDR2 are SGHDT and YYEEEE. The V gene lost 1 base and the J gene lost 4 bases, with 8 bases spanning the gap. The CDR3 here is CASSLWGINEKLFF. The CDR3 bases are TGTGCCAGCAGCTTGTGGGGGATTAATGAAAAACTGTTTTTT.

The chain has TRBV19 and TRBJ2-1; 12 positions match TRBD2. The V gene's germline CDR1 is LNHDA and CDR2 SQIVND (reference sequence). V lost 7 bases, J lost 9 bases, and 7 bases stayed unmatched. CDR3 length: 14 residues. The CDR3 region is CASMTSGRMGEQFF. In DNA, the CDR3 is TGTGCCAGTATGACTAGCGGGAGAATGGGTGAGCAGTTCTTC.

This chain joins TRBV4-3 and TRBJ2-7; D may match TRBD1 or TRBD2 (5 bases each). Germline V gene data show CDR1 as LGHNA and CDR2 as YSLEER. The CDR3 totals 13 residues. Deletions cut 5 bases from V and 5 bases from J, with 13 bases between. The CDR3 nucleotides read TGCGCCAGCAGCGGCAGGGTCGGGAACGAGCAGTACTTC. It is translated as CASSGRVGNEQYF.

The table lists this clone with a count of one. The chain is built from TRBV2 and TRBJ2-3, with 10 bases matching TRBD2. Per the germline V gene, CDR1 is SNHLY and CDR2 is FYNNEI. This CDR3 contains 16 residues. V was clipped by 6 bases and J by 0 bases; unmatched bases: 6. This chain's CDR3 is CASSPGLAVSTDTQYF. The CDR3, as DNA: TGTGCCAGCAGCCCTGGACTAGCGGTTAGCACAGATACGCAGTATTTT.

The J gene is TRBJ1-2, the V gene TRBV10-3; tentatively, D is TRBD1 (6 bases). Trimming took 10 bases from V and 5 from J, leaving 20 bases between them. This CDR3 comprises 14 residues. Germline V gene data show CDR1 as ENHRY and CDR2 as SYGVKD. In nucleotides, the CDR3 is TGTGCCACCGAGGAGGGCCTAGGGGGTTATGGCTACACCTTC. Its translation is CATEEGLGGYGYTF.

CDR3 sequence reads: CSVVRGEKLFF. The CDR3 nucleotides read TGCAGCGTTGTGCGGGGGGAAAAACTGTTTTTT. The chain employs TRBV29-1 and TRBJ1-4; D perhaps matches TRBD1 (5 bases). With 4 bases removed from V and 8 bases from J, the gap between germline ends came to 8 bases. The germline V gene encodes CDR1 SQVTM and CDR2 ANQGSEA. The CDR3 length is 11 residues.

The chain is built from TRBV9 and TRBJ1-2; perhaps TRBD1 as D (6 bases). Per germline, CDR1 SGDLS and CDR2 YYNGEE. With 4 bases removed from V and 6 bases from J, the gap between germline ends came to 25 bases. The CDR3 loop spans 17 amino acids. The CDR3 nucleotides read TGTGCCAGCAGCACCCAGGGGAGAGGGGACGGCAGACATGGCTACACCTTC. Protein: CASSTQGRGDGRHGYTF. Full variable domain (rest looked up from reference TRBV9 and TRBJ1-2): DSGVTQTPKHLITATGQRVTLRCSPRSGDLSVYWYQQSLDQGLQFLIQYYNGEERAKGNILERFSAQQFPDLHSELNLSSLELGDSALYFCASSTQGRGDGRHGYTFGSGTRLTVV.

This chain connects TRBV27 to TRBJ2-5; weak D call: TRBD2 (6 bases). The CDR3 is made up of 14 amino acids. Germline CDR1 and CDR2: MNHEY and SMNVEV (reference sequence). V was pared by 2 bases and J by 3 bases, with 10 bases between. CDR3 DNA sequence: TGTGCCAGCAGTTTAATGGCGGGAAAAGAGACCCAGTACTTC. Its protein is CASSLMAGKETQYF.

The rearrangement uses TRBV7-2 and TRBJ1-2; D remains unclear. The V gene lost 4 bases and the J gene lost 3 bases, with 18 bases spanning the gap. The CDR3 consists of 16 residues. From germline, CDR1 is SGHTA and CDR2 FQGNSA. The CDR3 region has the DNA TGTGCCAGCAGCTCCAACCTCTTGGGTGTAGACTATGGCTACACCTTC. It codes for CASSSNLLGVDYGYTF.